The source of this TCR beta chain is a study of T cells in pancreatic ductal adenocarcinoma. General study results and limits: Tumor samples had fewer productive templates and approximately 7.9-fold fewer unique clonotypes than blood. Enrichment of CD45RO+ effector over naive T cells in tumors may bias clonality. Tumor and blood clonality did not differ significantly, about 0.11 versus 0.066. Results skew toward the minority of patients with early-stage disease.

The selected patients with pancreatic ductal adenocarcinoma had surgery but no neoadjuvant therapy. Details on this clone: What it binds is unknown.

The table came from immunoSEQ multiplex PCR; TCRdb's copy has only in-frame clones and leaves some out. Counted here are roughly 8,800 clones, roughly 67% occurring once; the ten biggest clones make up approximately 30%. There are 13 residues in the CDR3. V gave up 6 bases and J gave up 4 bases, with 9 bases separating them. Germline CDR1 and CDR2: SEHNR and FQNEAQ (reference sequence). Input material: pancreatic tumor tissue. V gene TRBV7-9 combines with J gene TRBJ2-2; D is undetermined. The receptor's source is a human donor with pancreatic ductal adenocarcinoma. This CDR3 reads CASRSTTTGELFF. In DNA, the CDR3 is TGTGCCAGCAGATCTACTACCACCGGGGAGCTGTTTTTT. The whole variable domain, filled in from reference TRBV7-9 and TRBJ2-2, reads DTGVSQNPRHKITKRGQNVTFRCDPISEHNRLYWYRQTLGQGPEFLTYFQNEAQLEKSRLLSDRFSAERPKGSFSTLEIQRTEQGDSAMYLCASRSTTTGELFFGEGSRLTVL.